This T cell receptor (beta chain) was documented in a study of PD-1 blockade in classical Hodgkin lymphoma. As for the study in general: Treatment was intravenous nivolumab, 3 mg/kg every 2 weeks, until progression.

Trimming took 2 bases from V and 5 from J; bases not matched to a gene: 7. This CDR3 has 14 amino acids. The V gene's germline CDR1 is SGHNT and CDR2 YYREEE (reference sequence). As for this clone: Its antigen remains unknown.

The patients all showed relapse after autologous stem cell transplantation, while their brentuximab vedotin exposure varied. Regarding the study as a whole: Complete responders showed a baseline diversity that resembled the diversity of newly diagnosed patients. CD4+ TCR diversity rose significantly by C4D1, and CD8+ TCR diversity did not.

Repertoires were generated with immunoSEQ multiplex PCR, while TCRdb's copy carries only in-frame clones and drops some. The data hold 98,000 or so clones, with about 89% observed a single time. This specimen consisted of peripheral blood mononuclear cells (PBMCs), obtained before the second cycle of nivolumab. The chain joins TRBV5-4 to TRBJ2-7, with 7 bases fitting TRBD2. The clonotype originates from a human donor with classical Hodgkin lymphoma. The CDR3 is CASSFRGSMNEQYF. The CDR3 region has the DNA TGTGCCAGCAGCTTTCGCGGGAGCATGAACGAGCAGTACTTC.